This T cell receptor (beta chain) is drawn from a study of blood T cell repertoires in COVID-19. Study information: Acute and convalescent COVID-19 specimens originated in the United States, Italy and Spain. T cells, B-cell-depleted T cells, or PBMCs supplied cDNA or gDNA.

Per the original data handling: Researchers report that nucleated cell counts were estimated from reference gene primer amplification. The table came from immunoSEQ multiplex PCR; TCRdb's copy has only in-frame clones and leaves some out. That table is the source of V, J and clone size, and D and trimming were worked out from the DNA. The profile shows approximately 200,000 clones, around 90% of them singletons. Before being deemed recovered, Cohort 3 donors had two negative PCRs, clearance, or symptom resolution. This TCR was recovered from a woman aged 25 to 39 who had recovered from COVID-19. Sequences were obtained from PBMCs or T cells enriched from blood (not recorded which).

The CDR3 spells CASSRTATYEQYF. CDR3 DNA sequence: TGTGCCAGCAGTCGGACAGCCACCTACGAGCAGTACTTC. J is TRBJ2-7 and V is TRBV7-6; D may be TRBD1 (6 bases). Germline loops: CDR1 SGHVS, CDR2 FNYEAQ. There are 13 residues in the CDR3. The V end lost 6 bases, the J end lost 2 bases, and 11 bases lay between the germline ends.